The 29 T cell receptor beta chains below come from one sample, sequenced in a study of T-cell memory formation after mild COVID-19. TCRdb independently ran MiXCR on the 5' RACE reads; one entry per CDR3 protein. Of roughly 110,000 distinct CDR3 sequences detected, 9.5% to 15% appear once; the ten largest clones hold around 26%. Sequences were obtained from PBMCs or a T cell subset sorted from them (not recorded which). These receptors were obtained from an adult woman who had mild COVID-19 (a few samples of this study predate the infection). Cell type and time point are not known.

This clonotype appeared a few times. The genes are TRBV4-1 and TRBJ2-7; 7 bases agree with TRBD1. The ends lost 2 bases at V and 3 bases at J; junction bases unmatched: 7. Germline V gene sequence: CDR1 MGHRA, CDR2 YSYEKL. The CDR3 is 15 amino acids. CDR3 in DNA: TGCGCCAGCAGCCAACTCCGGGACAGCCGCTACGAGCAGTACTTC. This gives the protein CASSQLRDSRYEQYF.

V usage is TRBV7-2 and J usage is TRBJ2-1, with 8 bases matching TRBD2. CDR3 size: 20 residues. Per the germline V gene, CDR1 is SGHTA and CDR2 is FQGNSA. With V trimmed by 3 bases and J by 8 bases, 24 bases remained unmatched. This chain's CDR3 is CASSFPDDRAGREGFDEQFF. CDR3 DNA: TGTGCCAGCAGCTTCCCGGATGACCGAGCGGGACGGGAGGGTTTCGATGAGCAGTTCTTC. The complete variable domain, with remaining parts taken from reference TRBV7-2 and TRBJ2-1, reads GAGVSQSPSNKVTEKGKDVELRCDPISGHTALYWYRQSLGQGLEFLIYFQGNSAPDKSGLPSDRFSAERTGGSVSTLTIQRTQQEDSAVYLCASSFPDDRAGREGFDEQFFGPGTRLTVL.

This clonotype came up many times. The V call is TRBV29-1, the J call TRBJ2-7; D is possibly TRBD1 or TRBD2 (5 bases each). The ends were cut back, 4 bases at V and 5 bases at J, with 12 bases in the middle. CDR1 SQVTM and CDR2 ANQGSEA come from the germline V gene. This CDR3 region has 12 residues. The CDR3 region is CSVVARGNEQYF. The CDR3 bases are TGCAGCGTTGTCGCTCGGGGCAACGAGCAGTACTTC.

V usage is TRBV5-1 and J usage is TRBJ1-1; the D gene is possibly TRBD1 (6 bases). In germline, CDR1 is SGHRS, CDR2 YFSETQ. V dropped 4 bases and J dropped 5 bases, with 18 bases sitting between them. The length of the CDR3 is 15 residues. The CDR3 nucleotides are TGCGCCAGCAGCCCCGAGGAGGGGGAAGGAACTGAAGCTTTCTTT. This translates into CASSPEEGEGTEAFF.

The sample holds many counts of this clonotype. The rearrangement uses TRBV4-3 and TRBJ2-7; 10 bases are shared with TRBD1. This CDR3 is built from 16 residues. Germline trimming cut 3 bases from V and 2 bases from J; bases unmatched to any gene: 7. Germline assignment: CDR1 LGHNA and CDR2 YSLEER. CDR3 nucleotides: TGCGCCAGCAGCCATTCCGGGACAGGGGAGGCCTACGAGCAGTACTTC. Its translation: CASSHSGTGEAYEQYF.

This clonotype was counted many times. The chain uses TRBV7-9 and TRBJ2-1; the D gene is possibly TRBD1 (6 bases). Per the germline V gene, CDR1 is SEHNR and CDR2 is FQNEAQ (reference sequence). The CDR3 covers 12 residues. Deletions cut 5 bases from V and 8 bases from J, with 10 bases between. CDR3 sequence reads: CASSTGMDEQFF. The CDR3 coding sequence is TGTGCCAGCAGCACAGGGATGGATGAGCAGTTCTTC.

This clonotype appeared a few times. The genes are TRBV27 and TRBJ1-1; D is possibly TRBD1 (6 bases). Trimming took 5 bases from V and 5 from J, leaving 15 bases between them. CDR1 and CDR2 from the germline V gene are MNHEY and SMNVEV (reference sequence). CDR3 length equals 14 residues. DNA for the CDR3: TGTGCCAGCAGTAGGAGGGGGGCTGGGACTGAAGCTTTCTTT. Protein sequence: CASSRRGAGTEAFF.

This clonotype has a count of ten or more. The rearrangement uses TRBV10-3 and TRBJ2-1, with D tentatively TRBD2 (6 bases). CDR1 and CDR2 from the germline V gene are ENHRY and SYGVKD. The CDR3 sequence is 15 residues long. Deletions cut 5 bases from V and 0 bases from J, with 11 bases between. The CDR3 sequence is CAISSSASSYNEQFF. DNA of the CDR3: TGTGCCATCAGTTCTAGCGCGAGCTCCTACAATGAGCAGTTCTTC.

The table lists this clonotype with a few counts. J is TRBJ2-1 and V is TRBV20-1; TRBD2 agrees at 7 bases. Germline trimming cut 0 bases from V and 2 bases from J; bases unmatched to any gene: 10. This CDR3 has 17 residues. In germline, CDR1 is DFQATT, CDR2 SNEGSKA (reference sequence). CDR3 region: CSARDQWASGTYNEQFF. The CDR3 DNA is TGCAGTGCTAGAGATCAGTGGGCTAGCGGAACCTACAATGAGCAGTTCTTC.

The chain employs TRBV7-8 and TRBJ1-1; 8 bases map to TRBD1. From germline, CDR1 is SGHVS and CDR2 FQNEAQ. This CDR3 is built from 16 residues. Trimming cost V 5 bases and J 10 bases; bases outside gene matches: 18. This CDR3 reads CASSPIIQQGAGGAFF. The CDR3 coding sequence is TGTGCCAGCAGCCCCATTATTCAGCAGGGGGCGGGCGGAGCTTTCTTT.

The chain uses TRBV15 and TRBJ2-7; no definite D call. The CDR3 is 15 amino acids. In germline, CDR1 is LNHNV, CDR2 YYDKDF (reference sequence). V was clipped by 4 bases and J by 3 bases, with 16 bases between them. The CDR3 DNA is TGTGCCACCAGCAAATACGGGCAGGAACGCTACGAGCAGTACTTC. Its protein is CATSKYGQERYEQYF.

This clonotype has more than one count but fewer than ten. The rearrangement links TRBV4-1 to TRBJ2-3; 8 positions match TRBD2. Looked up from germline, CDR1 is MGHRA and CDR2 is YSYEKL. The CDR3 consists of 17 residues. The V and J ends lost 0 bases and 3 bases, in that order; junction bases with no gene match: 8. CDR3 sequence: CASSQEFTSGATDTQYF. The CDR3, as DNA: TGCGCCAGCAGCCAAGAATTTACTAGCGGCGCTACAGATACGCAGTATTTT.

The chain uses TRBV5-8 and TRBJ1-1; D is ambiguous. The CDR3 length is 16 residues. V was trimmed by 4 bases and J by 4 bases, leaving 20 bases between them. Germline assignment: CDR1 SGHTS and CDR2 YDEGEE. The CDR3 sequence: CASSLELRGLSTEAFF. The CDR3 nucleotides are TGTGCCAGCAGCCTGGAGCTCAGAGGGCTAAGCACTGAAGCTTTCTTT. The complete variable domain, with remaining parts taken from reference TRBV5-8 and TRBJ1-1, reads EAGVTQSPTHLIKTRGQQATLRCSPISGHTSVYWYQQALGLGLQFLLWYDEGEERNRGNFPPRFSGRQFPNYSSELNVNALELEDSALYLCASSLELRGLSTEAFFGQGTRLTVV.

This clonotype was detected many times. The rearrangement uses TRBV12-3 or TRBV12-4 and TRBJ2-2; 7 bases are a match to TRBD1. Trimming removed 6 bases from V and 6 bases from J; junction bases left unmatched: 10. This CDR3 contains 15 residues. CDR3: CASSSEHRGAGELFF. CDR3 coding DNA: TGTGCCAGCAGCTCCGAACACAGGGGTGCCGGGGAGCTGTTTTTT.

V and J are TRBV9 and TRBJ2-7; D is uncertain. Trimming removed 0 bases at V and 1 base at J, with 8 bases between. CDR1 and CDR2 (germline): SGDLS, YYNGEE. The CDR3 sequence is 14 residues long. CDR3 sequence (DNA): TGTGCCAGCAGCGTAGGGTTATCGTCCTACGAGCAGTACTTC. It encodes CASSVGLSSYEQYF. The full variable domain, with the rest looked up from reference TRBV9 and TRBJ2-7, is DSGVTQTPKHLITATGQRVTLRCSPRSGDLSVYWYQQSLDQGLQFLIQYYNGEERAKGNILERFSAQQFPDLHSELNLSSLELGDSALYFCASSVGLSSYEQYFGPGTRLTVT.

Here the CDR3 reads CASSLALKVNTGELFF. CDR3 coding DNA: TGTGCCAGCAGTTTAGCGCTAAAGGTGAACACCGGGGAGCTGTTTTTT. This chain uses TRBV12-3 or TRBV12-4 with TRBJ2-2; no clear D gene. Trimming stripped 0 bases from V and 1 base from J, with 9 bases between. The CDR3 is 16 residues long.

Turning to this clonotype: The junction shows a germline mismatch at one end, possibly a read error. This chain joins TRBV4-3 and TRBJ2-7, with TRBD2 matching over 14 bases. This CDR3 comprises 16 residues. Germline V lookup: CDR1 LGHNA, CDR2 YSLEER. The CDR3 spells CASSQGTSGRKNEQYF. CDR3 sequence (DNA): TGCGCCAGCAGTCAAGGGACTAGCGGGAGAAAAAACGAGCAGTACTTC.

This clonotype came up a few times. The genes are TRBV7-9 and TRBJ2-7, with D perhaps assigned TRBD1 or TRBD2 (6 bases each). Germline-derived CDR1 and CDR2 are SEHNR and FQNEAQ (reference sequence). The V end was cut by 5 bases, the J end by 0 bases, with 17 bases between. The CDR3 runs to 16 residues. This chain's CDR3 is CASSRGRTANSYEQYF. The CDR3, as DNA: TGTGCCAGCAGCCGGGGGAGGACAGCTAACTCCTACGAGCAGTACTTC.

At least ten counts were recorded for this clonotype. Here the CDR3 reads CASSPTESYEQYF. The CDR3 nucleotides are TGCGCCAGCAGCCCGACGGAATCCTACGAGCAGTACTTC. The V call is TRBV4-3, the J call TRBJ2-7; D gene unclear. Germline V gene sequence: CDR1 LGHNA, CDR2 YSLEER. This CDR3 contains 13 residues. Trimming removed 4 bases from V and 1 base from J, with 8 bases in between.

In nucleotides, the CDR3 is TGTGCCAGCACCCCGGCGGCCTCTTGCAATGAGCAGTTCTTC. Protein sequence: CASTPAASCNEQFF. This rearrangement joins TRBV21-1 to TRBJ2-1; no DNA check was done on the table's D call, TRBD1. TRBV21-1 is tagged as a pseudogene. This CDR3 is built from 14 residues.

The genes are TRBV24-1 and TRBJ2-1, with D possibly TRBD2 on 7 matching bases. The CDR3 is made up of 16 amino acids. V lost 2 bases, J lost 2 bases, and 12 bases lay in between. Germline V lookup: CDR1 KGHDR, CDR2 SFDVKD. Here the CDR3 reads CATSDSGEGAYNEQFF. The DNA of the CDR3 is TGTGCCACCAGTGATTCAGGGGAGGGGGCCTACAATGAGCAGTTCTTC.

V and J are TRBV4-1 and TRBJ2-7, with a possible D match to TRBD2 (5 bases). CDR3 length equals 15 residues. Trimming cost V 1 base and J 1 base, with 11 bases left between them. Germline values: CDR1 MGHRA, CDR2 YSYEKL. This CDR3 reads CASSQVWTLSYEQYF. CDR3 coding DNA: TGCGCCAGCAGCCAAGTGTGGACTCTTTCCTACGAGCAGTACTTC.

The gene calls are TRBV6-1 and TRBJ2-7; D is undetermined. CDR3 length: 10 residues. V was clipped by 7 bases and J by 5 bases, with 6 bases between them. Germline V gene sequence: CDR1 MNHNS, CDR2 SASEGT. This CDR3 is CASKKNEQYF. Written as DNA, the CDR3 is TGTGCCAGCAAGAAGAACGAGCAGTACTTC.

This clonotype occurred many times. V is TRBV12-3 or TRBV12-4 and J is TRBJ2-2; 9 bases match TRBD1. The CDR3 consists of 15 residues. The V and J ends lost 9 bases and 3 bases, in that order; junction bases with no gene match: 8. As DNA, the CDR3 is TGTGCCAGGCACAGGGGGCGGCTGGACACCGGGGAGCTGTTTTTT. Its protein product is CARHRGRLDTGELFF.

The chain employs TRBV12-3 or TRBV12-4 and TRBJ2-5; 7 bases are shared with TRBD1. Unmatched junction bases numbered 4, after V lost 6 bases and J lost 3 bases. The CDR3 spans 13 residues. This CDR3 is CASSTGTEETQYF. DNA of the CDR3: TGTGCCAGCAGCACCGGGACAGAAGAGACCCAGTACTTC.

This clonotype was found many times. V and J are TRBV27 and TRBJ2-7; D unresolved. V was clipped by 0 bases and J by 2 bases, with 11 bases between them. Germline assignment: CDR1 MNHEY and CDR2 SMNVEV (reference sequence). CDR3 length equals 15 residues. CDR3 in DNA: TGTGCCAGCAGTTTATCGGGCGGAAGGACCTACGAGCAGTACTTC. It yields the protein CASSLSGGRTYEQYF.

Only a few counts were recorded for this clonotype. This chain joins TRBV12-3 or TRBV12-4 and TRBJ1-2, with unresolved D. With 1 base removed from V and 6 bases from J, the gap between germline ends came to 12 bases. The CDR3 covers 14 residues. CDR3 nucleotide sequence: TGTGCCAGCAGTTTAGAGGTCTTCCTCGATGGCTACACCTTC. This translates into CASSLEVFLDGYTF.

This clonotype has more than one count but fewer than ten. The chain recombines TRBV12-3 or TRBV12-4 with TRBJ1-2; the D is unclear. This CDR3 contains 13 residues. With 3 bases removed from V and 4 bases from J, the gap between germline ends came to 9 bases. This CDR3 is CASSLFEAYGYTF. The CDR3 coding sequence is TGTGCCAGCAGTTTGTTTGAGGCCTATGGCTACACCTTC.

This clonotype was observed a handful of times. The V gene is TRBV25-1, the J gene TRBJ2-7; weak D call: TRBD2 (5 bases). The CDR3 is 14 amino acids. CDR1 and CDR2 from the germline V gene are MGHDK and SYGVNS. Trimming removed 4 bases at V and 7 bases at J, with 17 bases between. CDR3: CASSAGPLGEEQYF. The CDR3 bases are TGTGCCAGCAGTGCCGGGCCACTGGGAGAAGAGCAGTACTTC.